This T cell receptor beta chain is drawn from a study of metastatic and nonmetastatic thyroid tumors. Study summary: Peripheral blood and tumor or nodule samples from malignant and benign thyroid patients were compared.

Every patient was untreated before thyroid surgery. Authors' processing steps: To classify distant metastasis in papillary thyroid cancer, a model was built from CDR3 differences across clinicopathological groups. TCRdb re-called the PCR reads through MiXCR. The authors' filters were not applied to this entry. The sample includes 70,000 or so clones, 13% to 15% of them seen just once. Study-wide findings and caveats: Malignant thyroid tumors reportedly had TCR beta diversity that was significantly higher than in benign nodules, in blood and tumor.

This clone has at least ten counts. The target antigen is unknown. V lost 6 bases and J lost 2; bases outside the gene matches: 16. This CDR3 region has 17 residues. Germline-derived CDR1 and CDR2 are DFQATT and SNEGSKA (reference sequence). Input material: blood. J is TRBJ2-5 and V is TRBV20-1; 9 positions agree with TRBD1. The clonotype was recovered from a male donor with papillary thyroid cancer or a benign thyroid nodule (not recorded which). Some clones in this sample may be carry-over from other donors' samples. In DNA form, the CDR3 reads TGCAGTGCGTTATTTTACGGGACAGGGTCAACTCAAGAGACCCAGTACTTC. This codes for CSALFYGTGSTQETQYF.